This is a list of T cell receptor beta chains from one sample in a study of cytomegalovirus exposure and HLA in healthy donors. Profiling relied on immunoSEQ multiplex PCR, and the TCRdb table lists in-frame clones only, not all of them. The table records roughly 130,000 clones, nearly 90% of them present only once. The specimen was PBMCs. The receptors derive from a man aged 25 to 45 in good health and CMV-seronegative. Both conserved end residues are part of each CDR3. A D gene is named only where the DNA matches it firmly. Clone size is given for some rows only: seen once, a few or many times, or a class if the clone is expanded.

>NA|TRBV6-1|TRBJ1-1|NA
TGTGCCAGCAGCAGCGGGACAACTTGGACTGAAGCTTTCTTT
CASSSGTTWTEAFF
>TRBD1|TRBV6-1|TRBJ1-5|NA
TGTGCCAGCATTTCGGGACAGGGGGCCAGTCGGCCCCAGCATTTT
CASISGQGASRPQHF
>TRBD2|TRBV7-2|TRBJ2-7|NA
TGTGCCAGCAGCTTAGGTACTAGCGGGACCTACGAGCAGTACTTC
CASSLGTSGTYEQYF
>NA|TRBV5-1|TRBJ2-7|few
TGCGCCAGCAGCTTGACGGGATCCTACGAGCAGTACTTC
CASSLTGSYEQYF
>NA|TRBV4-2|TRBJ1-2|NA
TGTGCCAGCAGCCACCAGGGTGGCTACACCTTC
CASSHQGGYTF
>NA|TRBV4-2|TRBJ1-4|NA
TGTGCCAGCAGCACCTCACAGGGCACTAATGAAAAACTGTTTTTT
CASSTSQGTNEKLFF
>TRBD2|TRBV25-1|TRBJ2-1|NA
TGTGCCAGCAGTGGCCCCTCCGGGCTAGCGGGGGTGCAGTTCTTC
CASSGPSGLAGVQFF
>NA|TRBV18|TRBJ2-7|NA
TGTGCCAGCTCACCACGCCAGGGTTCCTCCTCCTACGAGCAGTACTTC
CASSPRQGSSSYEQYF
>TRBD1|TRBV5-1|TRBJ2-1|once
TGCGCCAGCGGAATGGACAGGGACAATGAGCAGTTCTTC
CASGMDRDNEQFF
>TRBD1|TRBV10-3|TRBJ2-5|NA
TGTGCCATCAGTGACGCGACAGGGCAAGAGACCCAGTACTTC
CAISDATGQETQYF
>TRBD2|TRBV9|TRBJ2-2|once
TGTGCCAGCAGCGTAGAGGCGCTAGCGGGGGTCACCGGGGAGCTGTTTTTT
CASSVEALAGVTGELFF
>NA|TRBV15|TRBJ1-2|NA
TGTGCCACCAGCAGAGATCTCCGAGGAAGTGGCTACACCTTC
CATSRDLRGSGYTF
>TRBD2|TRBV7-7|TRBJ2-7|NA
TGTGCTAGAGAGGTGGGAGGGTTATGGGTATTCTACGAGCAGTACTTC
CAREVGGLWVFYEQYF
>NA|TRBV6-5|TRBJ2-6|NA
TGTGCCAGCAGTCCTACAGAGCCTGGGGCCAACGTCCTGACTTTC
CASSPTEPGANVLTF
>NA|TRBV7-2|TRBJ1-6|NA
TGTGCCAGCACCGTGAACGGAGCCTATAATTCACCCCTCCACTTT
CASTVNGAYNSPLHF
>NA|TRBV6-5|TRBJ1-2|NA
TGTGCCAGCAGTTGGGACACCAACTATGGCTACACCTTC
CASSWDTNYGYTF
>TRBD1|TRBV7-9|TRBJ2-7|NA
TGTGCCAGCAGCTCGCGAGGGGGCGCCTTCCCCCCCGAGCAGTACTTC
CASSSRGGAFPPEQYF
>TRBD2|TRBV7-9|TRBJ2-3|NA
TGTGCCAGCAGCGGACTAGCGGGGGACACAGATACGCAGTATTTT
CASSGLAGDTDTQYF
>NA|TRBV28|TRBJ1-1|NA
TGTGCCAGCAGCCCACGCCGGGGATGGAACACTGAAGCTTTCTTT
CASSPRRGWNTEAFF
>NA|TRBV11-2|TRBJ2-2|NA
TGTGCCAGCACCCAGAGGCACAGGGTCGGGGAGCTGTTTTTT
CASTQRHRVGELFF
>NA|TRBV28|TRBJ2-7|NA
TGTGCCACCGTGGGACTGTCTCGCCACGAGCAGTACTTC
CATVGLSRHEQYF
>NA|TRBV19|TRBJ2-1|NA
TGTGCCAGTAGTATGAACAGGGTACCGCACAATGAGCAGTTCTTC
CASSMNRVPHNEQFF
>NA|TRBV7-8|TRBJ2-1|NA
TGTGCCAGCAGCTTAGTTGGATCGGGTTACCAGCTCCATGAGCAGTTCTTC
CASSLVGSGYQLHEQFF
>TRBD1|TRBV2|TRBJ1-2|NA
TGTGCCAGCAGAGGACAGGGGTTGAACTATGGCTACACCTTC
CASRGQGLNYGYTF
>NA|TRBV19|TRBJ2-7|once
TGTGCCAGTAGTACGGACTCCAGGAACTACGAGCAGTACTTC
CASSTDSRNYEQYF
>TRBD1|TRBV7-9|TRBJ2-7|NA
TGTGCCAGCAGCCCTAAGGCTGGACAGGTTCTGGAGCAGTACTTC
CASSPKAGQVLEQYF
>NA|TRBV7-9|TRBJ2-7|NA
TGTGCCAGCAGCTTAGTCTCGGGGTTCGGCGAGCAGTACTTC
CASSLVSGFGEQYF
>NA|TRBV2|TRBJ1-5|NA
TGTGCCAGCAGCCCAGGGGAAGATCAGCCCCAGCATTTT
CASSPGEDQPQHF
>TRBD1|TRBV19|TRBJ1-5|NA
TGTGCCAGTAGTCCGCCTTTGGACAGGGGATATCAGCCCCAGCATTTT
CASSPPLDRGYQPQHF
>NA|TRBV5-1|TRBJ1-4|NA
TGCGCCAGCAGCTTGGGCCCAGCAACTAATGAAAAACTGTTTTTT
CASSLGPATNEKLFF
>NA|TRBV19|TRBJ1-4|NA
TGTGCCAGTAGTATTGGGCAGATGAATGAAAAACTGTTTTTT
CASSIGQMNEKLFF
>TRBD1|TRBV7-2|TRBJ2-7|NA
TGTGCCAGCAGCCCCGGGACAGGACCCTTCCGCGCCTACGAGCAGTACTTC
CASSPGTGPFRAYEQYF
>NA|TRBV7-6|TRBJ2-7|NA
TGTGCCAGCAGCTTAGGCTACAGTTCCCACGAGCAGTACTTC
CASSLGYSSHEQYF
>NA|TRBV19|TRBJ2-7|NA
TGTGCCACTTGTGACTCCCGACGCTCCTACGAGCAGTACTTC
CATCDSRRSYEQYF
>NA|TRBV5-1|TRBJ1-1|NA
TGCGCCAGCAGCTTGGCCCTGGGAGAGGTTGACACTGAAGCTTTCTTT
CASSLALGEVDTEAFF
>TRBD1|TRBV6-6|TRBJ1-2|few
TGTGCCAGCAGTGGCGACAGGGGGAAGTTGCATGGCTACACCTTC
CASSGDRGKLHGYTF
>NA|TRBV9|TRBJ1-3|NA
TGTGCCAGCAGCGTTTCCCCCAGGGTTTCTGGAAACACCATATATTTT
CASSVSPRVSGNTIYF
>NA|TRBV7-2|TRBJ2-3|NA
TGTGCCAGCGGACCAACGAGAGGGAGCACAGATACGCAGTATTTT
CASGPTRGSTDTQYF
>NA|TRBV5-1|TRBJ2-7|once
TGCGCCAGCAGCTTGGTAGCCTACGAGCAGTACTTC
CASSLVAYEQYF
>NA|TRBV6-5|TRBJ1-1|NA
TGTGCCAGCAGTTACTTGATGGACGGGGGGAAAGCTTTCTTT
CASSYLMDGGKAFF
>TRBD2|TRBV5-4|TRBJ2-1|NA
TGTGCCAGCAGCATACTAGCGGGGGGTTCCTACAATGAGCAGTTCTTC
CASSILAGGSYNEQFF
>TRBD1|TRBV25-1|TRBJ1-5|once
TGTGCCAGCAGTGGCAGGGGGCTGGCCCGTCAGCCCCAGCATTTT
CASSGRGLARQPQHF
>NA|TRBV6-5|TRBJ1-5|NA
TGTGCCAGCAGTCGGACACCGGGTATGAGGCCCCAGCATTTT
CASSRTPGMRPQHF
>NA|TRBV27|TRBJ1-2|NA
TGTGCCAGCAGGCCCCGGACACGATATGGCTACACCTTC
CASRPRTRYGYTF
>TRBD1|TRBV29-1|TRBJ2-7|NA
TGCAGCGTTGAAAGAGGGTCCGGGACAGGCGATTCCTACGAGCAGTACTTC
CSVERGSGTGDSYEQYF
>NA|TRBV5-5|TRBJ1-5|NA
TGTGCCAGCAGCTCCGCAGGGGATAGCAATCAGCCCCAGCATTTT
CASSSAGDSNQPQHF